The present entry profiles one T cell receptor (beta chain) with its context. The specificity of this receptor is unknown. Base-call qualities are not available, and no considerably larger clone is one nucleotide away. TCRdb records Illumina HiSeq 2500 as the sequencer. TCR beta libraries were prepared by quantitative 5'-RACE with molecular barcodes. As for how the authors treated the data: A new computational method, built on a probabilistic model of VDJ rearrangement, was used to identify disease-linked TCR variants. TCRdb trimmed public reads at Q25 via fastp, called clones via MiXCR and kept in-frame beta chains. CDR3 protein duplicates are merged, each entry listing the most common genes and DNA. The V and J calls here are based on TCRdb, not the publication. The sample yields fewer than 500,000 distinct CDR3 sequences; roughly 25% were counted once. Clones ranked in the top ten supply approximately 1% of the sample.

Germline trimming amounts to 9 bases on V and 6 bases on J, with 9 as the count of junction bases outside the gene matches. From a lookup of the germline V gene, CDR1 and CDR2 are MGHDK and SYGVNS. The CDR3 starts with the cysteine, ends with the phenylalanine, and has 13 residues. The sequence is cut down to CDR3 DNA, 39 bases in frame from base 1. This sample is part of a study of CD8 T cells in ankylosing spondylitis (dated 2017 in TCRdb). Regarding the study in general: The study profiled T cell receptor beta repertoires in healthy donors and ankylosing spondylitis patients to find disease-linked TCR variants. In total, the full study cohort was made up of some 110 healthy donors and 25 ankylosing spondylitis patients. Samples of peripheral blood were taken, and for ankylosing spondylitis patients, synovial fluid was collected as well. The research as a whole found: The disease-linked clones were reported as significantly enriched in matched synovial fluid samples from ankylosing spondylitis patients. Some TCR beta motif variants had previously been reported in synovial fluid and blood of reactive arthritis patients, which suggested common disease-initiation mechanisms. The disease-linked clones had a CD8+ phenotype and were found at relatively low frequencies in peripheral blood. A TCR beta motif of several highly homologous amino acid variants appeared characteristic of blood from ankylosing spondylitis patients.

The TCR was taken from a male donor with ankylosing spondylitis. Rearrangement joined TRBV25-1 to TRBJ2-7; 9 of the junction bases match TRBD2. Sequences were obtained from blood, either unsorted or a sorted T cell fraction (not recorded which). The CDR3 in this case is CARLWTSEGEQYF. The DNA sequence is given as TGTGCCAGACTCTGGACTAGCGAAGGCGAGCAGTACTTC.